This record looks at one T cell receptor (beta chain) sequence and its context. Its recognized antigen is unknown. Base-call qualities are not available, and no considerably larger clone is one nucleotide away. Systemically healthy Caucasian individuals from Russia, some 38 in total and aged roughly 6 to 95 years, were included as donors. Each donor gave around 9.8 milliliters of peripheral blood, collected into EDTA-treated Vacutainer tubes. Ficoll-Paque density-gradient centrifugation was used to isolate PBMCs, with at least 7 million per sample. Trizol reagent was used to extract total RNA from PBMCs, with at least 5 micrograms per sample. Naive CD45RAhigh/CD27high T cell percentages were measured by flow cytometry on a PBMC aliquot from every donor. Receptor libraries were prepared by 5' RACE. The data were produced on an Illumina HiSeq 2500. A second about 7 to 11 cycle PCR used a sample-barcoded 5' primer and a J-beta primer mix. Each TCR beta cDNA molecule received a unique molecular identifier from a template-switch 5' adaptor carrying 12 random nucleotides. Each sample yielded at least 3 million CDR3-containing paired-end reads. First-strand cDNA synthesis was performed from all RNA using the Mint cDNA synthesis kit, with priming by a TRBC-specific oligonucleotide. All cDNA was treated with uracil-DNA glycosylase and then went through a first 18-cycle PCR with the universal primers M1SS and BC2_uni_R. The study's processing was this. For normalization, 1 million high-quality reads, each with a distinct molecular identifier, were randomly selected from each sample. Reads with shared molecular identifiers were discarded instead of being binned into consensus sequences. CDR3 identification, clonotype clustering and error correction used MiTCR with a Q25 quality threshold and the strictest error-elimination algorithm. A nonparametric unseen species model using Euler transformation provided a lower-bound estimate of total TCR beta diversity. In-frame beta chains were kept once TCRdb had trimmed the public reads at Q25 with fastp and called clones with MiXCR. Each entry is one CDR3 protein sequence, shown with its most common DNA and genes. In this record, the V and J calls reflect TCRdb's handling and not the investigators' own analysis. The sample includes about 1.1 million distinct CDR3 sequences, with around two fifths observed a single time. The ten largest clones take up 10% to 15% of the sample.

These data are taken from a study of blood T cells in healthy people across ages (dated by TCRdb to between 2015 and 2016). Concerning the study at large: In model experiments, roughly one uniquely barcoded TCR beta cDNA molecule per two T cells was captured by template switching. To avoid experimental bias, donors of different ages were distributed randomly across sequencing lanes. Using deep sequencing normalized with unique cDNA molecular identifiers, the study measured how TCR beta repertoire diversity changes with age. Using the same blood draw, the study looked at two additional independent replicas of 1 million unique cDNA reads for two donors, one aged 18 to 30 and the other aged 80 or older. The donors were split into four age groups: young (average about 15 years), middle-aged (about 40), aged (roughly 65) and long-lived (under 90).

Germline trimming amounts to 6 bases on V and 3 bases on J, with 18 as the count of junction bases outside the gene matches. The CDR3 has 18 amino acids, counting the end cysteine and phenylalanine. The DNA shown is the 54-base CDR3, in frame from base 1. The germline V gene supplies CDR1 MGHDK and CDR2 SYGVNS. Overall study results and their limits: Observed TCR beta diversity correlated strongly with the percentage of naive T cells measured by flow cytometry. Bulk unsorted PBMC profiling prevented conclusive comparison of naive and antigen-experienced compartments. Compared with the aged group, more naive CD4+ T cells, fewer expanded clones and increased TCR diversity were shown by the long-lived group, suggesting age selection. Because the CMV infection status of the donors was unknown, age-related changes in expanded clonotypes may potentially have been confounded. Estimates of total diversity from one million sequenced T cells were regarded as lower bounds and underestimates. As age increased, observed TCR beta diversity per million T cells dropped in a roughly linear way, and a significant reduction was already evident by age 40.

The sequencing input was blood. This sequence uses TRBV25-1 and TRBJ1-2; TRBD1 aligns with 8 central bases. The source is a man younger than 35 in good health. The CDR3: CASSSGRYPDREDYGYTF. The base sequence is TGTGCCAGCAGCTCCGGCCGATACCCGGACAGGGAAGACTATGGCTACACCTTC.